This T cell receptor beta chain came from a study of a mutant IDH1 vaccine in newly diagnosed glioma. Looking at the study overall: The initiation of vaccination occurred 4-6 weeks after radiotherapy alone, or with temozolomide cycles.

The CDR3 runs to 13 residues. Germline V CDR1 and CDR2: KGHSH, LQKENI. V dropped 4 bases and J dropped 3 bases, with 9 bases sitting between them. Whole-study results and caveats: Pseudoprogression apparently tracked independently of changes in top peripheral T cell clonotypes.

On this clone itself: The antigen is not known.

Assay: immunoSEQ multiplex PCR; the TCRdb copy retains only in-frame clones and omits some. The sample consists of 29,000 or so clones, more than 65% of them appearing once. Stated time point: week 35, safety follow-up. Vaccination comprised doses that each held 300 ug of mutant IDH1 20-mer peptide, plus topical imiquimod. New IDH1-mutant, ATRX-lost WHO grade 3 or 4 astrocytomas occurred in donors. The sample consisted of PBMCs, taken from a glioma patient whose treatment included an IDH1 peptide vaccine. The chain joins TRBV18 to TRBJ2-5; D is uncertain. This TCR was sampled from a man aged 45 to 65 with glioma. CDR3 in amino acids: CASSLGPKETQYF. CDR3 bases: TGTGCCAGCTCACTAGGACCGAAAGAGACCCAGTACTTC.